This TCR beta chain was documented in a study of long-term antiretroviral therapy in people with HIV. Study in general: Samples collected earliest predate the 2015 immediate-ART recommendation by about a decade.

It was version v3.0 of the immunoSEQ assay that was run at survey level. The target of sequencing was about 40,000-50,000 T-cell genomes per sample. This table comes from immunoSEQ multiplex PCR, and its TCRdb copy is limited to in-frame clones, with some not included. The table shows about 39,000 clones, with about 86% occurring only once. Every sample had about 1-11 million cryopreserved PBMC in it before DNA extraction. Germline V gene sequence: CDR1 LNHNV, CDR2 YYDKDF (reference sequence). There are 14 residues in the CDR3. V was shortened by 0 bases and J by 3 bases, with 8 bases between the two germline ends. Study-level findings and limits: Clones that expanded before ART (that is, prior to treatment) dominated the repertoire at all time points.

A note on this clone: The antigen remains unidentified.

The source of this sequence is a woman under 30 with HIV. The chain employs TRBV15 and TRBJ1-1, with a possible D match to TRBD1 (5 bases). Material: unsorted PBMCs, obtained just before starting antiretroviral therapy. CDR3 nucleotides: TGTGCCACCAGCAGAGAGGGGGGGGACACTGAAGCTTTCTTT. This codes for CATSREGGDTEAFF.